This T cell receptor beta chain was captured by sequencing in a study of T cell repertoires in cytomegalovirus infection. In the study overall: Indications of both CMV infection and matching HLA type were provided by public TCR beta signatures. Study findings and constraints: Carriage of CMV together with the relevant HLA was identifiable through cumulative public TCR beta family frequency. CMV-specific TCR beta clonotypes restricted by HLA-C dominated the ex vivo response.

The V gene lost 5 bases and the J gene lost 1 base, with 11 bases spanning the gap. CDR3 length equals 14 residues. Germline loops: CDR1 MGHRA, CDR2 YSYEKL. Concerning this clonotype: What it binds is not known.

Via MiXCR, TCRdb re-called the reads, giving one row per CDR3 protein. The repertoire has about 920,000 distinct CDR3 sequences, around 32% of them found once; the top ten carry more than 13%. The chain couples TRBV4-1 to TRBJ2-5; tentative D call: TRBD1 (5 bases). Material: cultured CD8+ T cells from PBMCs, obtained from culture after CMV antigen stimulation. The TCR was taken from a human donor in good health (CMV status not recorded). Some clones in this sample may be carry-over from other donors' samples. This chain's CDR3 is CASSVDSLQETQYF. The CDR3 coding sequence is TGCGCCAGCAGCGTTGACAGTCTCCAAGAGACCCAGTACTTC.